This TCR beta chain is from a study of breast tumors, draining lymph nodes, adjacent tissues. A single record per CDR3 protein comes from TCRdb applying MiXCR to the multiplex PCR reads. The top ten hold 3.6% of the sample, which has some 250,000 distinct CDR3 sequences, under 40% seen once. Axillary draining lymph nodes of breast cancer patients supplied the node samples. Study-level results: Compared with lymph nodes, tumors were less diverse; compared with nontumor tissue, more.

This clonotype was observed a few times. Its antigen remains unknown. The germline V gene has CDR1 MNHNY and CDR2 SVGAGI (reference sequence). V was pared by 2 bases and J by 2 bases, with 8 bases of the junction left unmatched. This CDR3 is built from 18 residues. The rearrangement joins TRBV6-6 to TRBJ2-2; 10 bases match TRBD2. The source material was axillary lymph node tissue. This sequence was found in a female donor with breast cancer. Some clones in this sample may be carry-over from other donors' samples. The CDR3 reads CASSYGSSGGPNTGELFF. In DNA form, the CDR3 reads TGTGCCAGCAGTTACGGTTCTAGCGGGGGCCCAAACACCGGGGAGCTGTTTTTT.